This TCR beta chain was recorded in a study of technical replicates of blood from a handful of donors (dated by TCRdb to 2016 to 2017). V and J lose 3 bases and 4 bases, and a span of 17 bases separates them. Per the germline V gene (reference sequence), SGHNT is the CDR1 and YYREEE is the CDR2. Including the terminal cysteine and phenylalanine, the CDR3 comprises 16 residues. Just CDR3 DNA is preserved here, 48 bases in frame from base 1. Libraries came from the immunoSEQ multiplex PCR assay. Entries here come from immuneACCESS through TCRdb and include only in-frame sequences with V and J called. Some clones fail to appear in such tables; in the studies checked, an unresolved V gene covers under half of the shortfall, and the cause of the remainder is unknown. The sample includes roughly 79,000 clones, with 85% to 95% observed a single time. The top ten clonotypes cover about 0.41% of the sample.

With regard to this clone: Its antigen is unknown. It has no much larger one-base neighbor in the sample; base qualities were not kept.

Material: T cells isolated from PBMCs. This receptor was obtained from a human donor in good health. The chain employs TRBV5-4 and TRBJ2-1; the D gene is perhaps TRBD2, on 6 matching bases. The CDR3 protein sequence reads: CASSWRLGESYNEQFF. The bases are TGTGCCAGCAGCTGGAGACTAGGAGAGTCATACAATGAGCAGTTCTTC.